The text below deals with one T cell receptor (beta chain). Its target is unknown. These data come from a study of OX40 agonist ivuxolimab in advanced cancers. The table came from immunoSEQ multiplex PCR; TCRdb's copy has only in-frame clones and leaves some out. This repertoire shows over 150,000 clones, roughly 92% found once; its top ten account for 0.31%. This CDR3 is built from 16 residues. From germline, CDR1 is SGHTA and CDR2 FQGTGA. V trimming: 5 bases; J trimming: 9 bases; junction bases outside the gene matches: 14. Regarding the study as a whole: CD4+ and CD8+ blood T cells expanded clonally by week 6 at 0.1 to 3.0 mg/kg.

The chain has TRBV7-3 and TRBJ2-1; 9 bases align to TRBD2. The receptor's source is an adult with an advanced solid tumor such as melanoma, head and neck, liver or kidney cancer. Sample: CD4+ or CD8+ T cells sorted from blood, taken in a trial of the OX40 agonist ivuxolimab. The CDR3 nucleotides are TGTGCCAGCAGCACAGGCGGGACTAGCCCTCATGGTGAGCAGTTCTTC. It codes for CASSTGGTSPHGEQFF.